This T cell receptor (beta chain) comes out of a study of neurological immune-mediated disorders. Trimming cost V 3 bases and J 5 bases, with 13 bases left between them. The V gene's germline CDR1 is SGHRS and CDR2 YFSETQ. This CDR3 has 14 residues. TCRdb re-derived calls from the 5' RACE reads in MiXCR, one entry per CDR3 protein. Among about 74,000 distinct CDR3 sequences listed, 4% to 6% were seen once. This chain uses TRBV5-1 with TRBJ2-3; possibly TRBD2 for D (6 bases). Specimen: PBMCs. The sequence came from a man aged 18 to 29 with multiple sclerosis. In DNA, the CDR3 is TGCGCCAGCAGCTACGGGACTCCTCTAGATACGCAGTATTTT. Amino acids: CASSYGTPLDTQYF. Full variable domain (outside the CDR3, taken from reference TRBV5-1 and TRBJ2-3): KAGVTQTPRYLIKTRGQQVTLSCSPISGHRSVSWYQQTPGQGLQFLFEYFSETQRNKGNFPGRFSGRQFSNSRSEMNVSTLELGDSALYLCASSYGTPLDTQYFGPGTRLTVL.